Included here is one T cell receptor beta chain sequence, with context. What this receptor recognizes is not known. Qualities for individual bases were not recorded, and no much larger clone is one base off. This specimen's treatment or condition label, per the study, means: approximately nine-day PBMC culture with coronavirus spike peptide pools or control peptides (ViraFEST assay). To expand antigen-specific T cells with peptide pools and then pick out the expanded clonotypes through TCR sequencing, the study relied on the ViraFEST assay. The convalescent patients' positive SARS-CoV-2 PCR tests fell between March and December 2020, which was before the Alpha, Beta and Delta variants emerged in the United States. PBMCs were cultured at around 2.2 million per well in IMDM supplemented with approximately 5% human AB serum and about 10 IU/ml IL-2, with about 10 ug/ml peptide pools added. Half of the culture medium was replaced with fresh IL-2-containing medium on days 3 and 7. Once the cells had been in culture for 9 to 10 days, the EasySep CD4+ T cell isolation kit was used to isolate CD4+ T cells by negative selection. Ficoll-Paque Plus gradient centrifugation was used to isolate PBMCs from whole blood, and the isolated PBMCs were then either used fresh or cryopreserved at -140C. Each culture condition was generally run in triplicate wells.

The method behind the library was PCR. At the Johns Hopkins FTIC core, DNA from the cultured CD4+ T cells underwent TCR sequencing with the Oncomine TCR Beta short-read assay. The QIAamp micro DNA kit was used to extract genomic DNA from the cultured CD4+ T cells. Oncomine TCR Beta libraries made from cultured CD4+ T cells were pooled using unique dual indexes and sequenced on an Illumina iSeq 100. The original methods were these. Non-productive sequences were removed, and CDR3s that did not start with C, did not end with F or W, or were shorter than 7 amino acids were discarded. Antigen-specific clonotypes were identified using the MANAFEST web application through comparison of peptide-stimulated wells with reference and other culture wells. Positive clones required FDR below 0.05, an odds ratio above 5, and productive frequency above 0.1% in at least two of three replicate wells. Cross-reactive clonotypes were defined as significantly expanded in both SARS-CoV-2 spike wells and at least one common cold coronavirus spike condition. Similarity between CDR3 sequences was evaluated in R version 3.6.1 using Levenshtein distances (stringdist) and unrooted phylogenetic trees (ape). TCRdb cleaned the public reads at Q25 with fastp, built clones with MiXCR and kept in-frame beta chains. When rows share a CDR3 protein, they turn into one entry using the most common DNA and genes. V and J calls and clone size were set by TCRdb, not the authors. The sample table lists over 2,500 distinct CDR3 sequences, 24% of them with a count of one. The leading ten clones occupy about 53% of the sample.

This specimen belongs to a study of vaccination and CD4 T cells after COVID-19 (dated by TCRdb to 2021 to 2024). For context, the study as a whole: Convalescent patients had a positive SARS-CoV-2 result on nasal swab PCR, and of these patients, under ten had mild disease and one had severe disease. The convalescent cohort included six males and four females, with two Hispanic individuals, seven Caucasians, two Asians and one multiracial person. Participants got two doses of the Pfizer-BioNTech BNT162b2 vaccine (n=8) or two doses of the Moderna mRNA-1273 vaccine (n=2). Post-COVID blood samples were collected from convalescent patients a median of around 100 days after diagnosis, with a range of about 35 to 180 days. The time from the second vaccine dose to post-vaccine blood sampling had a median of roughly 79 days and ranged from 14 to 241 days. Overlapping spike peptide pools from SARS-CoV-2 and from the common cold coronaviruses HCoV-NL63, HCoV-OC43 and HCoV-229E were used as culture stimuli. In control cultures, a CEFX viral epitope pool was used as positive control, an HIV-1 Nef peptide pool was used as negative control, or no peptide was added. In 10 COVID-19 convalescent patients and a handful of infection-naive healthy vaccine recipients, the spike-specific CD4+ TCR repertoire before mRNA vaccination was compared with the repertoire after mRNA vaccination. General conclusions and limits of the study: The study included relatively few convalescent patients and did not analyze early timepoints after natural infection. In convalescent patients, nearly all vaccine-specific clones (304 of 307) were found to be mono-reactive for SARS-CoV-2 spike rather than cross-reactive with common cold coronaviruses. Among convalescent patients, a median roughly 90% of the SARS-CoV-2-reactive clones seen after vaccination appeared only after vaccination, which suggests priming specific to the vaccine. An increase in the median number of SARS-CoV-2-reactive clonotypes from more than 20 after infection to some 40 after vaccination was observed, but the change was not found to be significant.

The CDR3 numbers 13 residues from cysteine through phenylalanine. The read is trimmed to its CDR3 DNA, 39 bases read in frame from base 1. V is pared back by 6 bases and J by 9 bases, with 15 bases lying between the germline termini. From a lookup of the germline V gene, CDR1 and CDR2 are MDHEN and SYDVKM. The source was CD4+ T cells from blood, cultured in vitro, collected after SARS-CoV-2 vaccination. The sequence joins TRBV28 to TRBJ1-5; no D gene is confidently identified. This receptor was obtained from a human donor who had recovered from COVID-19. CDR3 reads: CASRYGRKRPQHF. The nucleotides read TGTGCCAGCAGGTACGGCCGGAAAAGGCCCCAGCATTTT. The CDR3 plus the reference TRBV28 and TRBJ1-5 genes for the other parts give the full variable domain: DVKVTQSSRYLVKRTGEKVFLECVQDMDHENMFWYRQDPGLGLRLIYFSYDVKMKEKGDIPEGYSVSREKKERFSLILESASTNQTSMYLCASRYGRKRPQHFGDGTRLSIL.